The 7 T cell receptor beta chains listed next were all sequenced from one sample in a study of cytomegalovirus exposure and HLA in healthy donors. The PCR contained 60 Vbeta and 13 Jbeta primers. Profiling relied on immunoSEQ multiplex PCR, and the TCRdb table lists in-frame clones only, not all of them. The sample gives about 120,000 clones, over 75% of which show up once; 2.1% is in the top ten. Material: PBMCs. The receptors originated from a young man in good health and CMV-seronegative.

The chain recombines TRBV27 with TRBJ1-2; D is unresolved. The CDR3 totals 12 residues. Trimming took 9 bases from V and 3 from J, leaving 11 bases between them. Germline V gene data show CDR1 as MNHEY and CDR2 as SMNVEV (reference sequence). The CDR3 loop is CASYRGDYGYTF. CDR3 DNA sequence: TGTGCCAGTTATCGGGGTGACTATGGCTACACCTTC.

This chain links TRBV7-9 with TRBJ1-1; D is ambiguous. This CDR3 region has 14 residues. Trimming removed 5 bases from V and 0 bases from J, with 10 bases in between. Per germline, CDR1 SEHNR and CDR2 FQNEAQ (reference sequence). The CDR3 loop is CASSPPQMNTEAFF. The CDR3, as DNA: TGTGCCAGCAGCCCGCCACAGATGAACACTGAAGCTTTCTTT.

V gene TRBV9 combines with J gene TRBJ2-1; D remains unclear. V gave up 0 bases and J gave up 10 bases, with 11 bases separating them. Germline values: CDR1 SGDLS, CDR2 YYNGEE. The CDR3 runs 13 residues. The CDR3 bases are TGTGCCAGCAGCGTAGGGGCAGAACAAGAGCAGTTCTTC. Translating it yields CASSVGAEQEQFF.

The chain employs TRBV2 and TRBJ2-5, with D tentatively TRBD1 (5 bases). CDR1 SNHLY and CDR2 FYNNEI come from the germline V gene. V was pared by 6 bases and J by 3 bases, with 20 bases between. CDR3 size: 16 residues. CDR3 in amino acids: CASRAGKASGEETQYF. As DNA, the CDR3 is TGTGCCAGCAGGGCAGGGAAAGCCTCCGGAGAAGAGACCCAGTACTTC.

The rearrangement joins TRBV5-1 to TRBJ2-7; D not certain. The CDR3 loop spans 14 amino acids. Trimming stripped 1 base from V and 7 bases from J, with 15 bases between. Per the germline V gene, CDR1 is SGHRS and CDR2 is YFSETQ. CDR3 in amino acids: CASSLSGDAREQYF. As DNA, the CDR3 is TGCGCCAGCAGCTTGAGTGGAGACGCTAGGGAGCAGTACTTC.

The chain recombines TRBV19 with TRBJ2-3, with 7 bases lining up with TRBD1. The CDR3 has 14 amino acids. V gave up 6 bases and J gave up 1 base; unmatched junction bases: 4. Germline CDR1 LNHDA, CDR2 SQIVND (reference sequence). The DNA for the CDR3 is TGTGCCAGTAGACGGACAGGACGCACAGATACGCAGTATTTT. Translation gives CASRRTGRTDTQYF.

V and J are TRBV6-5 and TRBJ1-3, with D possibly TRBD1 on 5 matching bases. Trimming cost V 4 bases and J 2 bases, with 15 bases left between them. The CDR3 totals 16 residues. Looked up from germline, CDR1 is MNHEY and CDR2 is SVGAGI. This CDR3 reads CASSSRAVITGNTIYF. In DNA, the CDR3 is TGTGCCAGCAGTTCCAGGGCCGTAATTACTGGAAACACCATATATTTT.